Below, 20 T cell receptor beta chains from the same sample are listed, as sequenced in a study of T cell responses to AZD1222 COVID-19 vaccine. This table comes from immunoSEQ multiplex PCR, and its TCRdb copy is limited to in-frame clones, with some not included. The table shows tens of thousands of clones, with roughly 89% occurring only once. The source material was peripheral blood, sampled 28 days after the second AZD1222 dose. Receptor source: an adult who received the AZD1222 COVID-19 vaccine.

The rearrangement links TRBV28 to TRBJ2-1; no firm D call. CDR1 is MDHEN, CDR2 SYDVKM, per germline. The V gene lost 5 bases and the J gene lost 7 bases, with 6 bases spanning the gap. CDR3 size: 11 residues. The CDR3 loop reads CASSPYNEQFF. The CDR3 DNA sequence: TGTGCCAGCAGTCCTTATAATGAGCAGTTCTTC.

The rearrangement uses TRBV7-8 and TRBJ2-7; TRBD1 might be the D (6 bases). The V gene lost 5 bases and the J gene lost 2 bases, with 13 bases spanning the gap. Germline V gene data show CDR1 as SGHVS and CDR2 as FQNEAQ. The CDR3 runs to 14 residues. The CDR3 loop reads CASSPRGGTYEQYF. In DNA form, the CDR3 reads TGTGCCAGCAGCCCTAGAGGGGGTACCTACGAGCAGTACTTC.

The chain recombines TRBV11-2 with TRBJ2-7; 8 positions match TRBD1. Looked up from germline, CDR1 is SGHAT and CDR2 is FQNNGV. This CDR3 has 14 amino acids. V trimming: 4 bases; J trimming: 5 bases; junction bases outside the gene matches: 7. The CDR3 bases are TGTGCCAGCAGCTCCGACAGGGGAATCCACGAGCAGTACTTC. It codes for CASSSDRGIHEQYF.

This chain connects TRBV2 to TRBJ2-1, with D perhaps TRBD2 (6 bases). The germline gives CDR1 SNHLY, CDR2 FYNNEI. The V end was cut by 8 bases, the J end by 2 bases, with 13 bases between. The CDR3 has 14 amino acids. This CDR3 reads CASETEGTYNEQFF. The CDR3 nucleotides are TGTGCCAGCGAAACGGAGGGCACCTACAATGAGCAGTTCTTC. Full variable domain (missing parts from reference TRBV2 and TRBJ2-1): EPEVTQTPSHQVTQMGQEVILRCVPISNHLYFYWYRQILGQKVEFLVSFYNNEISEKSEIFDDQFSVERPDGSNFTLKIRSTKLEDSAMYFCASETEGTYNEQFFGPGTRLTVL.

The chain employs TRBV20-1 and TRBJ2-2; D is possibly TRBD2 (5 bases). CDR1 is DFQATT, CDR2 SNEGSKA, per germline (reference sequence). CDR3 length equals 10 residues. CDR3 sequence reads: CNARRGELFF. The DNA of the CDR3 is TGCAATGCCAGGAGGGGGGAGCTGTTTTTT.

V and J are TRBV13 and TRBJ2-7; TRBD2 matches at 12 bases. The junction had 5 bases not matched to a gene; V was cut back by 3 bases and J by 2 bases. Germline V CDR1 and CDR2: PRHDT, FYEKMQ (reference sequence). The CDR3 loop spans 16 amino acids. CDR3 in DNA: TGTGCCAGCAGCTTTGGACTAGCGGGGACTACCTACGAGCAGTACTTC. Its translation is CASSFGLAGTTYEQYF.

The chain uses TRBV28 and TRBJ1-2; no reliable D call. The CDR3 extends over 12 amino acids. Germline V CDR1 and CDR2: MDHEN, SYDVKM. The V end lost 7 bases, the J end lost 4 bases, and 10 bases lay between the germline ends. The CDR3 DNA is TGTGCCAGCACCGAAACCAGCTATGGCTACACCTTC. It yields the protein CASTETSYGYTF.

The genes are TRBV18 and TRBJ1-1; tentatively, D is TRBD1 (6 bases). CDR1 and CDR2 (germline): KGHSH, LQKENI. CDR3 length: 17 residues. Trimming left V 5 bases short and J 2 bases short, with 21 bases between. The CDR3 loop is CASSSTTFGGLNTEAFF. The CDR3 DNA reads TGTGCCAGCTCATCAACCACCTTTGGGGGCCTTAACACTGAAGCTTTCTTT.

The chain employs TRBV11-2 and TRBJ2-3, with a tentative D call TRBD2 (6 bases). Deletions cut 0 bases from V and 6 bases from J, with 7 bases between. CDR3 length: 13 amino acids. In germline, CDR1 is SGHAT, CDR2 FQNNGV. The CDR3 nucleotides are TGTGCCAGCAGCTTAGACGGAGGGGATACGCAGTATTTT. Protein product: CASSLDGGDTQYF.

The rearrangement links TRBV16 to TRBJ1-2; unclear D gene. Germline loops: CDR1 KGHSY, CDR2 FQNENV. The length of the CDR3 is 12 residues. V was trimmed by 6 bases and J by 6 bases, leaving 11 bases between them. The CDR3 spells CASRHLWDGYTF. CDR3 nucleotides: TGTGCCAGCAGGCATCTATGGGATGGCTACACCTTC.

The chain's CDR3 is CASSNRAPNEKLFF. The CDR3 DNA follows: TGTGCCAGCAGCAACCGGGCTCCTAATGAAAAACTGTTTTTT. The chain recombines TRBV3-1 (or the pseudogene TRBV3-2) with TRBJ1-4; D is ambiguous. Germline V gives CDR1 LGHDT, CDR2 YNNKEL (reference sequence). This CDR3 has 14 amino acids. Trimming shortened V by 5 bases and J by 3 bases, and 10 bases separated the two germline ends.

This clone was observed once. This rearrangement joins TRBV30 to TRBJ2-7; the D gene could be TRBD1 or TRBD2 (5 bases each). The CDR3 is made up of 16 amino acids. V lost 2 bases to trimming and J lost 3 bases, with 20 bases between them. The germline CDR1 and CDR2 sequences are GTSNPN and SVGIG (reference sequence). CDR3 protein: CAWSMAGTLLYYEQYF. In nucleotides, the CDR3 is TGTGCCTGGAGTATGGCAGGGACCTTACTTTACTACGAGCAGTACTTC.

The CDR3 DNA reads as TGTGCCAGTAGTATATTGGGCAGCCCGACAGATACGCAGTATTTT. It codes for CASSILGSPTDTQYF. The V gene is TRBV19, the J gene TRBJ2-3; D uncertain. This CDR3 contains 15 residues. CDR1 is LNHDA, CDR2 SQIVND, per germline (reference sequence). The V and J ends lost 2 bases and 3 bases respectively, with 12 bases between them.

The chain joins TRBV15 to TRBJ2-5, with TRBD1 matching 9 bases. CDR3 length: 16 residues. V lost 5 bases and J lost 1; bases outside the gene matches: 8. Germline V CDR1 and CDR2: LNHNV, YYDKDF (reference sequence). The CDR3 loop is CATSGGTGRFQETQYF. The DNA for the CDR3 is TGTGCCACCAGCGGAGGGACAGGGCGATTCCAAGAGACCCAGTACTTC.

The chain employs TRBV11-3 and TRBJ2-1; 7 bases align to TRBD2. Germline V lookup: CDR1 SGHNT, CDR2 YENEEA. This CDR3 contains 14 residues. V was pared by 3 bases and J by 2 bases, with 1 base of the junction left unmatched. The CDR3 region has the DNA TGTGCCAGCAGCTTTGCGGGAGCCTACAATGAGCAGTTCTTC. This gives the protein CASSFAGAYNEQFF.

The rearrangement uses TRBV12-5 and TRBJ2-1, with 8 positions matching TRBD1. The CDR3 extends over 17 amino acids. The germline gives CDR1 LGHNT, CDR2 FRNRAP. V lost 6 bases, J lost 0 bases, and 10 bases stayed unmatched. The CDR3 nucleotides read TGTGCTAGTGGAGCTGAGCAGGGGGCTGTCTCCTACAATGAGCAGTTCTTC. Encoded protein: CASGAEQGAVSYNEQFF.

This chain links TRBV2 with TRBJ1-2; D is ambiguous. V lost 8 bases and J 2 bases, leaving 9 bases between the germline ends. In germline, CDR1 is SNHLY, CDR2 FYNNEI. This CDR3 is 12 amino acids long. The CDR3 DNA reads as TGTGCCAGCTACCTGGGGAACTATGGCTACACCTTC. This codes for CASYLGNYGYTF. Together with reference TRBV2 and TRBJ1-2, the CDR3 gives the full variable domain: EPEVTQTPSHQVTQMGQEVILRCVPISNHLYFYWYRQILGQKVEFLVSFYNNEISEKSEIFDDQFSVERPDGSNFTLKIRSTKLEDSAMYFCASYLGNYGYTFGSGTRLTVV.

The V and J genes are TRBV7-8 and TRBJ2-1, with 9 bases matching TRBD1. Germline-derived CDR1 and CDR2 are SGHVS and FQNEAQ. This CDR3 has 16 amino acids. V shed 5 bases, J shed 7 bases, and the junction held 12 bases outside the gene matches. The CDR3 nucleotides are TGTGCCAGCAGCCCGATACGGGGACAGGGATGGAATGAGCAGTTCTTC. Its protein is CASSPIRGQGWNEQFF.

The chain recombines TRBV3-1 (or the pseudogene TRBV3-2) with TRBJ1-4; no clear D gene. The CDR3 covers 13 residues. CDR1 and CDR2 from the germline V gene are LGHDT and YNNKEL (reference sequence). Trimming removed 1 base from V and 7 bases from J, with 7 bases in between. CDR3 loop: CASSQGRAEKLFF. The CDR3 region has the DNA TGTGCCAGCAGCCAAGGACGCGCTGAAAAACTGTTTTTT.

This clone was seen a single time. The V call is TRBV19, the J call TRBJ2-1; 14 nucleotides agree with TRBD2. Germline lookup yields CDR1 LNHDA and CDR2 SQIVND (reference sequence). The CDR3 is 16 amino acids. The ends lost 5 bases at V and 9 bases at J; junction bases unmatched: 9. The CDR3 nucleotides are TGTGCCAGTAGTTTGGCCGGGACTAGCGGGAGTTTTGAGCAGTTCTTC. Translation: CASSLAGTSGSFEQFF.